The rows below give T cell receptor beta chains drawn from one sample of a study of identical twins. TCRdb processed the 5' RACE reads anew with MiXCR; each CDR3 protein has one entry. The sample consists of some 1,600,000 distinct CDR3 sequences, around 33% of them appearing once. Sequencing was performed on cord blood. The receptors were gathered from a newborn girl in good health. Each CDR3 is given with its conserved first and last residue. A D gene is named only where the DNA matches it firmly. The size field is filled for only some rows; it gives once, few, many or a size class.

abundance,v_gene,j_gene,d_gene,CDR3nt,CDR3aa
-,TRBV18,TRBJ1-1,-,TGTGCCAGCTTACGCGTGCAGAAGAGGGGGGGCACTGAAGCTTTCTTT,CASLRVQKRGGTEAFF
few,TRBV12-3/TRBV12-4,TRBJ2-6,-,TGTGCCAGCAGTTTCTCAGGTCTTACCTCTGGGGCCAACGTCCTGACTTTC,CASSFSGLTSGANVLTF
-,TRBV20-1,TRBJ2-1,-,TGCAGTGCTAACCCTGGGGGGCTTGATGAGCAGTTCTTC,CSANPGGLDEQFF
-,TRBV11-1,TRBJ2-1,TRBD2,TGTGCCAGCAGCCGGATTCTAGCGGTCTCCTACAATGAGCAGTTCTTC,CASSRILAVSYNEQFF
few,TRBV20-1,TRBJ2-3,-,TGCAGTGCTAGAACGTGGGGGGTTACGCAGTATTTT,CSARTWGVTQYF
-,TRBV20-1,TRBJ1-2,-,TGCAGTGCTACTACGAGGACCTATGGCTACACCTTC,CSATTRTYGYTF
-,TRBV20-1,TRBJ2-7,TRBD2,TGCAGTGCCAAGAAAGCGGGAGGTCACGAGCAGTACTTC,CSAKKAGGHEQYF
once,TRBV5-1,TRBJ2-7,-,TGCGCCAGCAGCGAGTTGCGGGACAGCCCCTGCGAGCAGTACTTC,CASSELRDSPCEQYF
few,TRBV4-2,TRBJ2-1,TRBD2,TGTGCCAGCAGCCAAGAGGTAGGGACTACCTACAATGAGCAGTTCTTC,CASSQEVGTTYNEQFF
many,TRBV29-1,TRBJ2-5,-,TGCAGCGTTGAAGGGGTAAACCAAGAGACCCAGTACTTC,CSVEGVNQETQYF
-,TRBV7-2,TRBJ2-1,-,TGTGCCAGCAGCTTAGCGCTACTTCCCTACAATGAGCAGTTCTTC,CASSLALLPYNEQFF
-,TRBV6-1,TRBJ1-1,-,TGTGCCAGCAGTGAAGTGGGACACACTGAAGCTTTCTTT,CASSEVGHTEAFF
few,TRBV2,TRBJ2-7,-,TGTGCCAGCAGAGGGGACAACTACGAGCAGTACTTC,CASRGDNYEQYF
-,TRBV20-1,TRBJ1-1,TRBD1,TGCAGTGCTAGAGGCAGGACAGGGAGAATGAACACTGAAGCTTTCTTT,CSARGRTGRMNTEAFF
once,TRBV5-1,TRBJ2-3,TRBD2,TGCGCCAGCAGCCCGGCAGGGACTAGCGGGAGTGGGAAGACAGATACGCAGTATTTT,CASSPAGTSGSGKTDTQYF
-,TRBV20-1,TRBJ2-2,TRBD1,TGCAGTGCTAGGGGTAGACAGGGGGTGAGCGGGGAGCTGTTTTTT,CSARGRQGVSGELFF
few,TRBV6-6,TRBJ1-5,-,TGTGCCAGCAGATCCCCGGGACGGGTTAATCAGCCCCAGCATTTT,CASRSPGRVNQPQHF
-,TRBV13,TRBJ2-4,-,TGTGCCAACTCCGGACCCCCTAAAAACATTCAGTACTTC,CANSGPPKNIQYF
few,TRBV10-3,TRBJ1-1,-,TGTGCCATCGGGGGAACGAACACTGAAGCTTTCTTT,CAIGGTNTEAFF
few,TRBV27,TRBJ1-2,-,TGTGCCAGCAGTTGGGGGGAGAGGAACTATGGCTACACCTTC,CASSWGERNYGYTF
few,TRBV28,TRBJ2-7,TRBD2,TGTGCCAGCAGCAGGAGGGGCTCCACCGCACTAGCGGGCTCCTACGAGCAGTACTTC,CASSRRGSTALAGSYEQYF
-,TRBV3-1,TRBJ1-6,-,TGTGCCAGCAGCGCCCGTCGGGCCGCTAATTCACCCCTCCACTTT,CASSARRAANSPLHF
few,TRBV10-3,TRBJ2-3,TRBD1,TGTGCCATCAGTCCGGACAGGCTGAGCACAGATACGCAGTATTTT,CAISPDRLSTDTQYF
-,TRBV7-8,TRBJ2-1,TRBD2,TGTGCCAGCAGCCCTAAACGGACCCTAGCGGGAGGGCAGTTCTTC,CASSPKRTLAGGQFF
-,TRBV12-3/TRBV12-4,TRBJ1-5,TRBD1,TGTGCCAGCAGTACGACAGGGGGTAGCAATCAGCCCCGGCATTTT,CASSTTGGSNQPRHF